This TCR beta chain was recorded in a study of post-analysis software for immune sequencing data. V lost 8 bases and J 3 bases, leaving 17 bases between the germline ends. Germline assignment: CDR1 MNHEY and CDR2 SMNVEV (reference sequence). The CDR3 runs to 14 residues. Unique molecular identifiers had been added to the TCR beta cDNA libraries. Input amounts of about 0.95 to 10 million T cells were used. These gave roughly 0.5 million cDNA molecules, so each molecule approximated one T cell. MiXCR, run by TCRdb on the PCR reads, gives a single entry per CDR3 protein. The table shows about 800,000 distinct CDR3 sequences, with 25% to 30% occurring only once. There are a few counts of this clonotype. Its target is not known. General study findings and limits: Diversity measured as normalized Chao1 was significantly lower in multiple sclerosis patients than in controls. Patients used a handful of TRBV segments, including TRBV5-6, TRBV5-1 and TRBV20-1, more often than controls. By F measure, samples from a shared preparation batch strongly co-clustered.

This TCR derives from a girl aged 5-17 years with multiple sclerosis. The chain links TRBV27 to TRBJ2-7, with D unresolved. Material for sequencing was blood. In nucleotides, the CDR3 is TGTGCCAGCGCCCACGCATCAACTAACTACGAGCAGTACTTC. This codes for CASAHASTNYEQYF.